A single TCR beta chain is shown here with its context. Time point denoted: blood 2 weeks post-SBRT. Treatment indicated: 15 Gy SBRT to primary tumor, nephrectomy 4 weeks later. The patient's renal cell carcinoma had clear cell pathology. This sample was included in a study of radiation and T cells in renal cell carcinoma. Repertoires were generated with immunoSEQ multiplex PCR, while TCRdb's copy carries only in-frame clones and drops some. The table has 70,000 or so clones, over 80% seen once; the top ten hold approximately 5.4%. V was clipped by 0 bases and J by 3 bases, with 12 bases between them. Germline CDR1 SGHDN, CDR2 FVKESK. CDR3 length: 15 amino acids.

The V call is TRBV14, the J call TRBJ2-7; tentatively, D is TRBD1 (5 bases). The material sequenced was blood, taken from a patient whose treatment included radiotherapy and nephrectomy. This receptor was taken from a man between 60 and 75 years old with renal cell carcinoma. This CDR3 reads CASSQDKRTNYEQYF. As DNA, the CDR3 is TGTGCCAGCAGCCAAGATAAGAGGACAAACTACGAGCAGTACTTC.